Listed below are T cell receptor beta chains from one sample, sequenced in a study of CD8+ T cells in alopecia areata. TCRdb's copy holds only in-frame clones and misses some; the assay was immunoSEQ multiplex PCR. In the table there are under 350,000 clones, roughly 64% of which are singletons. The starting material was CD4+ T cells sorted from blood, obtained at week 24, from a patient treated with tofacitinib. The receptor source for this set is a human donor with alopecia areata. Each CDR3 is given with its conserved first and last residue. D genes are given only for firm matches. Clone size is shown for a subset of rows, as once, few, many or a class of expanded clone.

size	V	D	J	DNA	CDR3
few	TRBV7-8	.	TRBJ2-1	TGTGCCAGCAGCTTAGATTCGGTGTACAATGAGCAGTTCTTC	CASSLDSVYNEQFF
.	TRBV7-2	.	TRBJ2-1	TGTGCCAGCAGCTTAGCGCACCACATACAGGGATGGCACAATGAGCAGTTCTTC	CASSLAHHIQGWHNEQFF
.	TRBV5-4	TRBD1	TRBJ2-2	TGTGCCAGCAGCTTTTTGGGGACAGGGTCGCACACCGGGGAGCTGTTTTTT	CASSFLGTGSHTGELFF
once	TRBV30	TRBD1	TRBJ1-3	TGTGCCTGGAGTAGAGCCGGGACAGGGGGAAACACCATATATTTT	CAWSRAGTGGNTIYF
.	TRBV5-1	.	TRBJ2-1	TGCGCCAGCAGCCTCACCCGGCGCGGCCTTGAGCAGTTCTTC	CASSLTRRGLEQFF
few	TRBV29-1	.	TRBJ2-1	TGCAGCGTTGAGAGTGGCTCCTACAATGAGCAGTTCTTC	CSVESGSYNEQFF
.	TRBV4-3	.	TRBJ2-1	TGCGCCAGCAGCCAGGCCGGGACACCCAATGAGCAGTTCTTC	CASSQAGTPNEQFF
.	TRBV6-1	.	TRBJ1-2	TGTGCCAGCAGACACCGGGGATGGGACTATGACTACACCTTC	CASRHRGWDYDYTF
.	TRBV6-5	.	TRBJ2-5	TGTGCCAGCAGCCGGGAGGAGACCCAGTACTTC	CASSREETQYF
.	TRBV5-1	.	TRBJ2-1	TGCGCCAGCGGGTCCGAGGTCGGTGAGCAGTTCTTC	CASGSEVGEQFF
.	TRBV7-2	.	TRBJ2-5	TGTGCCAGCAGCTTAGTAGCAGGGTGGGGGGAGACCCAGTACTTC	CASSLVAGWGETQYF
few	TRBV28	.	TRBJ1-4	TGTGCCAGCAGTTCCTCCGGGACCACGCTGGTGTGG	CASSSSGTTLVW
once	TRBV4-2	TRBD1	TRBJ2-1	TGTGCCAGCAGCCCCCGGGACAGGGGGTACAATGAGCAGTTCTTC	CASSPRDRGYNEQFF
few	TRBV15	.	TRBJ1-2	TGTGCCACCAGCAGACCAGGTGGGGCGGGACGGTATGGCTACACCTTC	CATSRPGGAGRYGYTF
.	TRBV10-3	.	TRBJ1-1	TGTGCCATCGCTACCATCCTGAACACTGAAGCTTTCTTT	CAIATILNTEAFF
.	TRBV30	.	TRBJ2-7	TGTGCCTGGAGTTACATTACGTCCGAGCAGTACTTC	CAWSYITSEQYF
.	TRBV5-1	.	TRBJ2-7	TGCGCCAGCAGCTCCGACAGCCTCGAGCAGTACTTC	CASSSDSLEQYF
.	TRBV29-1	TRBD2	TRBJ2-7	TGCAGCGTTGGAGGAAGGCGGGGGGGTATCAACGAGCAGTACTTC	CSVGGRRGGINEQYF
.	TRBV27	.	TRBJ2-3	TGTGCCAGCAGTTATCAGGGGTTTGGCGCAGATACGCAGTATTTT	CASSYQGFGADTQYF
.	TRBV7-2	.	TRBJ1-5	TGTGCCAGCAGCTTAGAGCCTAGGGGCCATCAGCCCCAGCATTTT	CASSLEPRGHQPQHF
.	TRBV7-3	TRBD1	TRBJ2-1	TGTGCCAGCAGCCCGACAGGGGACGGCTACAATGAGCAGTTCTTC	CASSPTGDGYNEQFF
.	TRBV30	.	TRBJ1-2	TGTGCCTTGGAGAACTCCGGGACCTATGGCTACACCTTC	CALENSGTYGYTF
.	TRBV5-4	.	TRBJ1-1	TGTGCCAGCAGCTTGGAATCCCACACTGAAGCTTTCTTT	CASSLESHTEAFF
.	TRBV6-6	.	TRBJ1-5	TGTGCCAGCAGCGTCCTCGGCAATCAGCCCCAGCATTTT	CASSVLGNQPQHF
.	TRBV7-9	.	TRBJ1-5	TGTGCCAGCAGCGTAGGGGGGTTTGATCAGCCCCAGCATTTT	CASSVGGFDQPQHF
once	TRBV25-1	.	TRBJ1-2	TGTGCCAGCAGTGACCCCGGACAGCCAAACTATGGCTACACCTTC	CASSDPGQPNYGYTF
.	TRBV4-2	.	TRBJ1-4	TGTGCCAGCAGCACGGGGAGGAAGGGGGATGAAAAACTGTTTTTT	CASSTGRKGDEKLFF